The 5 T cell receptor beta chains presented below share a single source sample, sequenced in a study of T-cell reconstitution after alpha-beta-depleted transplantation in children. Researchers prepared the TCRbeta library using unique molecular identifiers, the study reports. TCRdb re-analysed the PCR reads in MiXCR, keeping a single row per CDR3 protein. The profile shows about 830,000 distinct CDR3 sequences, approximately 15% of them singletons. The sample was PBMCs, mostly from graft donor cells, taken 360 days after TCRalphabeta/CD19-depleted stem cell transplant. Every receptor here comes from a male patient younger than 18 who had a stem cell transplant for acute lymphoblastic leukemia, so the T cells may come from the graft donor.

Ten or more counts support this clonotype. The chain uses TRBV7-9 and TRBJ2-7, with 9 bases fitting TRBD2. Trimming took 1 base from V and 3 from J; bases not matched to a gene: 7. This CDR3 region has 16 residues. CDR1 SEHNR and CDR2 FQNEAQ come from the germline V gene (reference sequence). This chain's CDR3 is CASSLGERLAVYEQYF. CDR3 bases: TGTGCCAGCAGCTTAGGGGAACGACTAGCGGTCTACGAGCAGTACTTC.

This clonotype was detected a few times. This chain connects TRBV24-1 to TRBJ2-3; 11 bases are shared with TRBD2. The junction had 11 bases not matched to a gene; V was cut back by 1 base and J by 0 bases. The germline CDR1 and CDR2 sequences are KGHDR and SFDVKD. CDR3 length: 20 amino acids. The CDR3 here is CATSDFFRSGTSGSTDTQYF. As DNA, the CDR3 is TGTGCCACCAGTGATTTCTTCAGATCCGGGACTAGCGGTAGCACAGATACGCAGTATTTT.

The rearrangement joins TRBV12-3 or TRBV12-4 to TRBJ2-1; unclear D gene. This CDR3 has 19 amino acids. V was clipped by 7 bases and J by 4 bases, with 29 bases between them. Here the CDR3 DNA reads TGTGCCAGCAATCCTGATGCCAGAAAGAGCTCCTCCCCATACAATGAGCAGTTCTTC. Translated: CASNPDARKSSSPYNEQFF.

The chain recombines TRBV12-3 or TRBV12-4 with TRBJ2-1; 7 bases are shared with TRBD1. The CDR3 length is 14 residues. V dropped 9 bases and J dropped 5; count of bases not matched to a gene: 10. The CDR3 reads CASRPGTDDNEQFF. Written as DNA, the CDR3 is TGTGCCAGTAGGCCCGGGACAGACGACAATGAGCAGTTCTTC.

The V call is TRBV7-9, the J call TRBJ2-2, with D hard to call. In germline, CDR1 is SEHNR, CDR2 FQNEAQ (reference sequence). The CDR3 is made up of 11 amino acids. V lost 6 bases, J lost 6 bases, and 5 bases lay in between. The CDR3 reads CASSWSGELFF. The CDR3 DNA follows: TGTGCCAGCAGTTGGTCCGGGGAGCTGTTTTTT.